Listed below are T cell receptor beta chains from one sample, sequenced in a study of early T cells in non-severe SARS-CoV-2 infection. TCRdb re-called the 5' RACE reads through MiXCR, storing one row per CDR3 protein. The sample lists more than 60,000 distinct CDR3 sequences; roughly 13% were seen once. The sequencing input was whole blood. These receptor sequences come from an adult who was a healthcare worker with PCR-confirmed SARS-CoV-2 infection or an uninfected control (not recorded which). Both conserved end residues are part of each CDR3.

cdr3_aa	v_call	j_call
CASSTYTPATGAYEQYF	TRBV6-5	TRBJ2-7
CASSYSRYYNEQFF	TRBV6-2/TRBV6-3	TRBJ2-1
CASSLFGQGRETQYF	TRBV4-1	TRBJ2-5
CAISGPGQGAGGKNIQYF	TRBV10-3	TRBJ2-4
CASSPETGGRSTGELFF	TRBV19	TRBJ2-2
CASSPRAIGSYNEQFF	TRBV7-3	TRBJ2-1
CASTPLGVHTGELFF	TRBV9	TRBJ2-2
CASSLVGRGHGYTF	TRBV12-3/TRBV12-4	TRBJ1-2
CASSVRSGGAPAEQFF	TRBV9	TRBJ2-1
CSARLTGTAPTF	TRBV20-1	TRBJ1-2
CASSLGRGTGPDTQYF	TRBV7-9	TRBJ2-3
CASSLGAGTVNTEAFF	TRBV18	TRBJ1-1
CASSSTGTRGADTQYF	TRBV7-8	TRBJ2-3
CASSAGAWDTQYF	TRBV2	TRBJ2-3
CASSYPDPLGEQFF	TRBV5-1	TRBJ2-1
CASRNVGTGRVNEQFF	TRBV2	TRBJ2-1
CASSFSDTQYF	TRBV7-9	TRBJ2-3
CASSYGQGGEQYF	TRBV6-5	TRBJ2-7
CASSISSRRTDTQYF	TRBV19	TRBJ2-3
CASSYTEDEQYF	TRBV2	TRBJ2-7
CATSDGAKNIQYF	TRBV24-1	TRBJ2-4
CASSLVLGTNEKLFF	TRBV7-9	TRBJ1-4
CASTIANSLLHF	TRBV10-2	TRBJ1-6
CASSLRQDTEAFF	TRBV7-3	TRBJ1-1
CASSQVREARDEQYF	TRBV3-1	TRBJ2-7
CASSHRFQETQYF	TRBV12-3/TRBV12-4	TRBJ2-5
CASSSQVWTEAFF	TRBV27	TRBJ1-1
CSGGSGKYEQYF	TRBV20-1	TRBJ2-7
CASKPGISYNEQFF	TRBV6-5	TRBJ2-1
CASSPRTDEKLFF	TRBV18	TRBJ1-4
CASSPERASSPLHF	TRBV18	TRBJ1-6
CASSQGRAKTGSSYNSPLHF	TRBV4-1	TRBJ1-6
CASSLSSGGGYNEQFF	TRBV5-5	TRBJ2-1
CASSDSRINNQPQHF	TRBV6-4	TRBJ1-5
CASKAGAGDTQYF	TRBV28	TRBJ2-3
CASSINSYSNQPQHF	TRBV19	TRBJ1-5
CASSLNQILDTEAFF	TRBV7-3	TRBJ1-1
CASSTPTSGTYEQYF	TRBV28	TRBJ2-7
CSVEGLGLADSTDTQYF	TRBV29-1	TRBJ2-3
CASSLVSYNEQFF	TRBV28	TRBJ2-1
CASNRLGVIGELFF	TRBV14	TRBJ2-2
CASSVDRGDEQYF	TRBV9	TRBJ2-7
CASSLREEAFF	TRBV11-2	TRBJ1-1